This T cell receptor beta chain derives from a study of blood T cell repertoires in COVID-19. Method: immunoSEQ multiplex PCR; TCRdb's copy keeps in-frame clones and lacks some. The sample includes 43,000 or so clones, 75% to 90% of them seen just once. Germline loops: CDR1 SGDLS, CDR2 YYNGEE. The CDR3 covers 15 residues. Trimming cost V 4 bases and J 7 bases, with 18 bases left between them. The sequenced sample was peripheral blood. The chain carries TRBV9 and TRBJ2-1; the D gene is possibly TRBD2 (7 bases). The clonotype comes from a man aged 60 to 75 with active COVID-19. CDR3 in amino acids: CASSTQTGGWNEQFF. CDR3 coding DNA: TGTGCCAGCAGCACACAGACGGGGGGCTGGAATGAGCAGTTCTTC.